What follows are 10 T cell receptor beta chains derived from one specimen sequenced in a study of T cells in Graves' hyperthyroidism and ophthalmopathy. Amplification of TCR beta CDR3 regions was performed using RNA transcripts as template. HTBI primers were the set used in a first-round RT-PCR of the TCR CDR3. MiXCR, run by TCRdb on the multiplex PCR reads, gives a single entry per CDR3 protein. The table lists 380,000 or so distinct CDR3 sequences, 19% of them singletons. Input material: blood. The receptors were sampled from a woman aged 18-29 years with Graves' hyperthyroidism.

J is TRBJ2-5 and V is TRBV9; D is undetermined. The germline V gene encodes CDR1 SGDLS and CDR2 YYNGEE. The CDR3 loop spans 16 amino acids. V was pared by 4 bases and J by 0 bases, with 16 bases between. This CDR3 reads CASSKTEILYQETQYF. CDR3 in DNA: TGTGCCAGCAGCAAGACCGAGATCCTGTACCAAGAGACCCAGTACTTC.

This clonotype appeared once. This may be a read error, as it is one base from a much larger clone. The J gene is TRBJ2-7, the V gene TRBV24-1; 9 nucleotides line up with TRBD2. This CDR3 is 14 amino acids long. V was clipped by 6 bases and J by 5 bases; unmatched bases: 7. CDR1 and CDR2 (germline): KGHDR, SFDVKD. The CDR3 is CATSYRLAEHEQYF. Here the CDR3 DNA reads TGTGCCACCAGTTATCGACTAGCGGAACACGAGCAGTACTTC.

There are many counts of this clonotype. This sequence joins TRBV2 and TRBJ2-7; no reliable D call. The CDR3 extends over 12 amino acids. V was pared by 6 bases and J by 0 bases, with 6 bases between. CDR1 is SNHLY, CDR2 FYNNEI, per germline. This CDR3 reads CASSADSYEQYF. The CDR3 coding sequence is TGTGCCAGCAGCGCGGACTCCTACGAGCAGTACTTC.

This clonotype was found a few times. This rearrangement joins TRBV30 to TRBJ2-2; D uncertain. V was trimmed by 1 base and J by 0 bases, leaving 12 bases between them. The V gene's germline CDR1 is GTSNPN and CDR2 SVGIG (reference sequence). The length of the CDR3 is 16 residues. CDR3 region: CAWSAVVGSNTGELFF. In DNA form, the CDR3 reads TGTGCCTGGAGTGCGGTCGTTGGCTCGAACACCGGGGAGCTGTTTTTT.

This clonotype was detected many times. The chain combines TRBV11-2 with TRBJ2-2; D is perhaps TRBD2 (7 bases). This CDR3 spans 18 amino acids. Germline V lookup: CDR1 SGHAT, CDR2 FQNNGV. V was pared by 1 base and J by 7 bases, with 22 bases between. CDR3 nucleotides: TGTGCCAGCAGCTTAGTCATCGGGGGGCGAAGAATCATCGGGGAGCTGTTTTTT. Translating it yields CASSLVIGGRRIIGELFF.

This clonotype was recorded at least ten times. The chain links TRBV10-3 to TRBJ2-7; D is ambiguous. Germline-derived CDR1 and CDR2 are ENHRY and SYGVKD. The V end lost 2 bases, the J end lost 6 bases, and 11 bases lay between the germline ends. The CDR3 has 13 residues. The CDR3 region is CAISEDGWSEQYF. CDR3 DNA sequence: TGTGCCATCAGTGAGGACGGGTGGAGCGAGCAGTACTTC.

The chain uses TRBV12-3 or TRBV12-4 and TRBJ2-5; 8 bases align to TRBD1. CDR3 length equals 15 residues. V dropped 5 bases and J dropped 5; count of bases not matched to a gene: 10. CDR3 loop: CASSPGGAKSETQYF. CDR3 nucleotide sequence: TGTGCCAGCAGTCCAGGGGGCGCGAAGTCCGAGACCCAGTACTTC.

V gene TRBV6-5 combines with J gene TRBJ1-1; D ambiguous. This CDR3 spans 16 amino acids. Trimming stripped 0 bases from V and 0 bases from J, with 11 bases between. Germline CDR1 is MNHEY and CDR2 is SVGAGI. The CDR3 spells CASSYSLRQMNTEAFF. Here the CDR3 DNA reads TGTGCCAGCAGTTACTCTCTCCGGCAGATGAACACTGAAGCTTTCTTT.

This clonotype was seen repeatedly, ten times or more. The J gene is TRBJ2-5, the V gene TRBV11-2, with 9 bases that match TRBD1. The CDR3 totals 15 residues. Germline CDR1 and CDR2: SGHAT and FQNNGV. V lost 5 bases to trimming and J lost 5 bases; unmatched junction nucleotides: 9. Here the CDR3 DNA reads TGTGCCAGCAGCACAATACAGGGGGCTCGGGAGACCCAGTACTTC. Protein: CASSTIQGARETQYF. The complete variable domain, with remaining parts taken from reference TRBV11-2 and TRBJ2-5, reads EAGVAQSPRYKIIEKRQSVAFWCNPISGHATLYWYQQILGQGPKLLIQFQNNGVVDDSQLPKDRFSAERLKGVDSTLKIQPAKLEDSAVYLCASSTIQGARETQYFGPGTRLLVL.

This clonotype was counted ten times or more. The gene calls are TRBV20-1 and TRBJ1-1; D gene unclear. From germline, CDR1 is DFQATT and CDR2 SNEGSKA (reference sequence). CDR3 size: 14 residues. V was pared by 1 base and J by 1 base, with 10 bases between. This chain's CDR3 is CSARVPGPNTEAFF. For the CDR3, the DNA is TGCAGTGCTAGAGTCCCGGGCCCGAACACTGAAGCTTTCTTT.